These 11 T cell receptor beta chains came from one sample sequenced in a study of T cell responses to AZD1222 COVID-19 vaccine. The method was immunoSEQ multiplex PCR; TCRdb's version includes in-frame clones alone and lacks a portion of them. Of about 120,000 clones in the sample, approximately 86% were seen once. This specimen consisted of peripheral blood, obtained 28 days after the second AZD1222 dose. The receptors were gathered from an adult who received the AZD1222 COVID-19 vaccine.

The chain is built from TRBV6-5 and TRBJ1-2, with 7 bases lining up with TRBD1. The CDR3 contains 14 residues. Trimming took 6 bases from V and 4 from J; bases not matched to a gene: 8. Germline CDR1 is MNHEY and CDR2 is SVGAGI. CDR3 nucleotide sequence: TGTGCCAGCAGCAGGGGGGAGGCGAGCTATGGCTACACCTTC. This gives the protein CASSRGEASYGYTF.

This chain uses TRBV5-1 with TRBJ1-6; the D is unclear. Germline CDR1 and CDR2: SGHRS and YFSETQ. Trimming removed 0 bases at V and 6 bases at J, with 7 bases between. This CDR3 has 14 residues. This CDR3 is CASSLELGNSPLHF. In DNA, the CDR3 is TGCGCCAGCAGCTTGGAACTGGGTAATTCACCCCTCCACTTT.

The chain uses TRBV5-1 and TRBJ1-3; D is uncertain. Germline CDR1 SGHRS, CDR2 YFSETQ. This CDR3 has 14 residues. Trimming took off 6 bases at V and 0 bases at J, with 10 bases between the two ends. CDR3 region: CASTRGLSGNTIYF. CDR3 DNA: TGCGCCAGCACCCGAGGGCTCTCTGGAAACACCATATATTTT.

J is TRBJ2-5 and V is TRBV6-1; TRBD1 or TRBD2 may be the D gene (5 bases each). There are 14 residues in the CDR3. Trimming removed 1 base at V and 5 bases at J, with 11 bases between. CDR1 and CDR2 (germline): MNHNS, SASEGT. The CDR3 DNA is TGTGCCAGCAGTGAAGGGGGGAGTGGGGAGACCCAGTACTTC. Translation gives CASSEGGSGETQYF.

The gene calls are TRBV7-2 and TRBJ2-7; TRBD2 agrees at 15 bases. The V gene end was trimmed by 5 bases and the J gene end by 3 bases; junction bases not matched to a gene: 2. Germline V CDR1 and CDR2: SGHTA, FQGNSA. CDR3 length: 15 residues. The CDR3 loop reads CASSKGLAGGYEQYF. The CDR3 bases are TGTGCCAGCAGCAAGGGACTAGCGGGGGGCTACGAGCAGTACTTC.

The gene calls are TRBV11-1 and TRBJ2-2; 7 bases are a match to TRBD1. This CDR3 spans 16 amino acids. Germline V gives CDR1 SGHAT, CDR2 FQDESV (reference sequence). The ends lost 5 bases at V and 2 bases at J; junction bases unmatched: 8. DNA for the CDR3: TGTGCCAGCAGCCAAGGGGGCGGCAGCAACACCGGGGAGCTGTTTTTT. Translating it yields CASSQGGGSNTGELFF.

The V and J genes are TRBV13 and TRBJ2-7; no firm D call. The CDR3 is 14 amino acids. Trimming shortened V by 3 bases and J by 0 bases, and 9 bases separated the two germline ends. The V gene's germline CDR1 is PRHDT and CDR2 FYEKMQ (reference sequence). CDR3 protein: CASSLDGSSYEQYF. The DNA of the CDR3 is TGTGCCAGCAGCTTGGACGGGTCCTCCTACGAGCAGTACTTC.

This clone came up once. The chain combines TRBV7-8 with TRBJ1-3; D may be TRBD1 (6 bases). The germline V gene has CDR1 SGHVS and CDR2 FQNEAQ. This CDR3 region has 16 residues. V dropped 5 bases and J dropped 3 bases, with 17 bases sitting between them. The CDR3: CASSLRPLQGGNTIYF. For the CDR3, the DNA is TGTGCCAGCAGCCTTAGGCCGTTACAGGGTGGAAACACCATATATTTT.

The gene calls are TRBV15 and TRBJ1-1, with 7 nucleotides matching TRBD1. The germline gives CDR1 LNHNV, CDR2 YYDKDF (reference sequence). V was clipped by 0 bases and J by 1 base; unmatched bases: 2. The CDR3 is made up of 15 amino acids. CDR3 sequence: CATSREEGANTEAFF. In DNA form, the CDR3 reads TGTGCCACCAGCAGAGAGGAGGGGGCGAACACTGAAGCTTTCTTT.

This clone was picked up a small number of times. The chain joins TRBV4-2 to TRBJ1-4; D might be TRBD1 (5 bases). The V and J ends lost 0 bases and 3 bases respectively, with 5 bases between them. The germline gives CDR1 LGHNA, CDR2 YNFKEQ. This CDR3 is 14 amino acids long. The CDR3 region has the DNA TGTGCCAGCAGCCAAGACAGGGCTAATGAAAAACTGTTTTTT. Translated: CASSQDRANEKLFF.

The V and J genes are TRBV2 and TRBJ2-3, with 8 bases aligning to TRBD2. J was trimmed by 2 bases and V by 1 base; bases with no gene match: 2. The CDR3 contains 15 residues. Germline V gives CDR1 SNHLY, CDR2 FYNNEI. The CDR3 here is CASSEERGNTDTQYF. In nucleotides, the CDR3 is TGTGCCAGCAGTGAAGAGCGGGGGAACACAGATACGCAGTATTTT.